This T cell receptor beta chain was captured by sequencing in a study of Tregs in tolerant kidney transplant recipients. Study observations and caveats: Findings come from small patient numbers and require larger validation.

V was cut by 0 bases and J by 2 bases, with 11 bases left in between. Per germline, CDR1 SGDLS and CDR2 YYNGEE. The CDR3 is made up of 15 amino acids. Notes on this clone: Its specificity is unknown.

The protocol was immunoSEQ multiplex PCR, while the TCRdb copy is restricted to in-frame clones and leaves out a portion. The sample lists about 77,000 clones, 95% to 98% occurring once. The source of this sequence is a human donor who received a combined kidney and bone marrow transplant. The sequencing used CD4+ T cells from blood, collected before the transplant. This chain uses TRBV9 with TRBJ2-5; no definite D call. CDR3 sequence reads: CASSVGAIRQETQYF. The CDR3 nucleotides are TGTGCCAGCAGCGTAGGGGCTATTAGACAAGAGACCCAGTACTTC.